The 26 T cell receptor delta chains reported below all come from one sample, sequenced in a study of gamma-delta chains in newborns, infants, children. TCRdb reapplied CATT to the reads. The sample yields 3,500 to 4,500 delta-chain clones, under 0.7% seen once. Material: blood. The origin of the receptors is a child who was a newborn, infant or young child, either healthy, febrile or measles-vaccinated (not recorded which).

The table lists this clone with a few counts. A read error may explain this, as a much larger clone is one base away. Other DNA sequences of this sample code for an identical CDR3. CDR3 nucleotides: TGTGCCTGTGACACTTTGGGGGATAAGTTATATACCGATAAACTCATCTTT. Protein: CACDTLGDKLYTDKLIF. The V call is TRDV2, the J call TRDJ1; 9 bases fit TRDD3. CDR3 length: 17 residues. The V and J ends lost 1 base and 2 bases, in that order; junction bases with no gene match: 10. The germline V gene encodes CDR1 GEAIGNYY and CDR2 EKD.

This clone has just a few counts. The TCRdb protein, from a much larger clone, departs from this DNA's translation at residue 12, likely by read error; the protein shown derives from the DNA. This rearrangement joins TRDV2 to TRDJ3; TRDD3 aligns across 8 bases. This CDR3 is 18 amino acids long. Germline CDR1 and CDR2: GEAIGNYY and EKD. CDR3 in amino acids: CACDFTGGLSWGTRQMFF. The CDR3, as DNA: TGTGCCTGTGACTTTACTGGGGGCCTCTCCTGGGGCACCCGACAGATGTTTTTC.

This clone counts as medium-sized. Additional DNA sequences in this sample encode the identical CDR3. The J gene is TRDJ3, the V gene TRDV2; 11 bases line up with TRDD3. This CDR3 comprises 17 residues. Unmatched junction bases numbered 2, after V lost 3 bases and J lost 2 bases. Germline lookup yields CDR1 GEAIGNYY and CDR2 EKD. In DNA, the CDR3 is TGTGCCTGTGACGTACTGGGGGATACCTGGGACACCCGACAGATGTTTTTC. Amino acid sequence: CACDVLGDTWDTRQMFF.

For this clone: It may be a read error: a sequence one base away is much more abundant. Additional DNA sequences in this sample encode the identical CDR3. This chain connects TRDV2 to TRDJ3; 8 bases fit TRDD3. CDR1 and CDR2 (germline): GEAIGNYY, EKD. CDR3 length equals 20 residues. DNA for the CDR3: TGTGCCTGCGACACCGCGGGGATACACCCTTCTTCCTGGGACACCCGACAGATGTTTTTC. This sequence encodes CACDTAGIHPSSWDTRQMFF.

This clone was recorded a few times. A far larger clone differs by one base, so this is likely a read error. The sample has other DNA sequences that encode this CDR3 too. The chain is built from TRDV2 and TRDJ3, with 11 bases lining up with TRDD3. Germline V gene lookup returns CDR1 GEAIGNYY and CDR2 EKD. This CDR3 has 15 amino acids. The CDR3 coding sequence is TGTGCCTGTGACTGGGGGATACGCGACACCCGGCAGATGTTTTTC. Residues: CACDWGIRDTRQMFF.

This clone was observed a handful of times. Since a far larger clone is one base different, this is likely a read error. Other DNA sequences within the sample encode an identical CDR3. This chain links TRDV2 with TRDJ3; 8 bases are shared with TRDD3. V lost 2 bases, J lost 3 bases, and 5 bases stayed unmatched. CDR1 and CDR2 from the germline V gene are GEAIGNYY and EKD. This CDR3 spans 17 amino acids. DNA of the CDR3: TGTGCCTGTGACAGTACTGGGGGGTACTGGGACACCCGACAGATGTTTTTC. Translation: CACDSTGGYWDTRQMFF.

This clone was seen only a few times. The protein TCRdb lists belongs to a much larger clone and differs from this DNA's translation at residue 7, which points to a read error; the protein shown is made from the DNA. V is TRDV2 and J is TRDJ3; 8 nucleotides match TRDD3. The CDR3 spans 20 residues. V was pared by 0 bases and J by 0 bases, with 9 bases of the junction left unmatched. CDR1 is GEAIGNYY and CDR2 is EKD in the germline V gene. CDR3 amino acids: CACDTVDWGSSSWDTRQMFF. Written as DNA, the CDR3 is TGTGCCTGTGACACCGTAGACTGGGGGTCAAGCTCCTGGGACACCCGACAGATGTTTTTC.

A remark on this clone: The protein that TCRdb holds for this DNA derives from a much larger clone and differs from the translated DNA at residue 6, which likely indicates a read error; the protein shown here is translated from the DNA. The chain joins TRDV2 to TRDJ3; the D gene is possibly TRDD3 (6 bases). Germline V CDR1 and CDR2: GEAIGNYY, EKD. The CDR3 has 18 amino acids. V was clipped by 1 base and J by 1 base, with 13 bases between them. CDR3 protein: CACDTPGGPSWDTRQMFF. CDR3 nucleotide sequence: TGTGCCTGTGACACGCCCGGGGGACCATCCTGGGACACCCGACAGATGTTTTTC.

Note on this clone: The protein TCRdb gives is from a much larger clone and does not agree with this DNA's translation at residue 11, likely a read error; the protein shown here comes from the DNA. V and J are TRDV2 and TRDJ2; 7 bases are a match to TRDD3. Per germline, CDR1 GEAIGNYY and CDR2 EKD. The CDR3 contains 17 residues. The CDR3 reads CACDSRGIPAFTAQLFF. The CDR3 region has the DNA TGTGCCTGTGACAGCCGGGGGATCCCAGCTTTTACAGCACAACTCTTCTTT.

This clone was observed a handful of times. A junction end diverges from the germline sequence, so it may reflect a read error. As DNA, the CDR3 is TGTGCCTGTGGCACCGAGGGATACAGCTCCTGGGACACCCGACAGATGTTTTTC. Residues: CACGTEGYSSWDTRQMFF. V and J are TRDV2 and TRDJ3, with 7 bases fitting TRDD3. Germline lookup yields CDR1 GEAIGNYY and CDR2 EKD. There are 18 residues in the CDR3.

There are many counts of this clone. It may be a read error: a sequence one base away is much more abundant. This CDR3 reads CARDTGTAYGSWDTRQMFF. In DNA form, the CDR3 reads TGTGCCCGTGACACCGGAACTGCTTATGGCTCCTGGGACACCCGACAGATGTTTTTC. J is TRDJ3 and V is TRDV2; no firm D call. This CDR3 is 19 amino acids long. In germline, CDR1 is GEAIGNYY, CDR2 EKD.

Details on this clone: A much larger clone lies a single base off, so this may be a read error. Additional DNA sequences in this sample encode the identical CDR3. This chain links TRDV1 with TRDJ1, with a tentative D call TRDD2 (6 bases). This CDR3 is 16 amino acids long. Germline V gene lookup returns CDR1 TSWWSYY and CDR2 QGS. In DNA form, the CDR3 reads TGCGCTCTTGGGGAACTGAATGGCCTTCCGGATGCAAAACTCATCTTT. Protein product: CALGELNGLPDAKLIF.

Points on this clone: For this DNA, TCRdb reports the protein of a much larger clone, which diverges at residue 9, most likely from a read error; the protein presented here is translated directly from the DNA. The rearrangement uses TRDV2 and TRDJ1; 9 nucleotides line up with TRDD3. With 0 bases clipped from V and 5 bases from J, the junction kept 6 bases outside the gene matches. Germline V gives CDR1 GEAIGNYY, CDR2 EKD. The length of the CDR3 is 15 residues. CDR3 region: CACDTWGIYGDKLIF. The CDR3 nucleotides are TGTGCCTGTGACACCTGGGGGATATATGGTGATAAACTCATCTTT.

Notes on this clone: TCRdb's entry gives the protein of a much larger clone, which mismatches this DNA's translation at residue 5, likely from a read error; the protein reported here is translated from the DNA. The chain uses TRDV2 and TRDJ3; 7 nucleotides match TRDD3. Losses at the gene ends were 3 bases for V and 0 bases for J; bases not matched to a gene: 10. Germline CDR1 GEAIGNYY, CDR2 EKD. The CDR3 totals 19 residues. The CDR3 DNA follows: TGTGCCTGTGACCACGTACTGGGGAAGAGCTCCTGGGACACCCGACAGATGTTTTTC. The encoded protein is CACDHVLGKSSWDTRQMFF.

Regarding this clone: The TCRdb protein, from a much larger clone, departs from this DNA's translation at residue 14, likely by read error; the protein shown derives from the DNA. V gene TRDV2 combines with J gene TRDJ3, with 13 bases fitting TRDD3. Looked up from germline, CDR1 is GEAIGNYY and CDR2 is EKD. CDR3 length: 20 amino acids. Here the CDR3 reads CACDAYWGIRSSWGTRQMFF. The CDR3 coding sequence is TGTGCCTGTGACGCCTACTGGGGGATACGTAGCTCCTGGGGCACCCGACAGATGTTTTTC.

In this sample, this clone turned up a few times. TCRdb has a much larger clone's protein, which differs at residue 11 from the translation of this DNA, likely because of a read error; what is shown is the protein translated from the DNA. The rearrangement joins TRDV2 to TRDJ3; 9 nucleotides match TRDD3. The CDR3 is 17 residues long. CDR1 is GEAIGNYY, CDR2 EKD, per germline. CDR3 sequence: CACDTWGIEWGTRQMFF. The CDR3 DNA reads as TGTGCCTGTGACACCTGGGGGATAGAATGGGGCACCCGACAGATGTTTTTC.

This clone has a handful of counts. TCRdb assigns this DNA the protein of a much larger clone, which departs from its translation at residues 3 and 5; this likely reflects a read error, and the protein shown comes from translating the DNA. The chain joins TRDV2 to TRDJ3, with D possibly matching TRDD3 (6 bases). The CDR3 spans 18 residues. Germline V gene lookup returns CDR1 GEAIGNYY and CDR2 EKD. The CDR3 loop reads CARDIGGPSSWDTRQMFF. The CDR3 DNA is TGTGCCCGTGACATCGGGGGACCTAGCTCCTGGGACACCCGACAGATGTTTTTC.

Regarding this clone: TCRdb assigns this DNA the protein of a much larger clone, which departs from its translation at residue 13; this likely reflects a read error, and the protein shown comes from translating the DNA. This chain uses TRDV2 with TRDJ3; tentatively, D is TRDD2 or TRDD3 (7 bases each). In germline, CDR1 is GEAIGNYY, CDR2 EKD. This CDR3 has 19 amino acids. The CDR3 coding sequence is TGTGCCTGTGACACGCGAACTGGGGCCCCTTCCTGGGGCACCCGACAGATGTTTTTC. Its protein is CACDTRTGAPSWGTRQMFF.

With respect to this clone: The TCRdb protein comes from a much larger clone and disagrees with this DNA's translation at residue 17, likely due to a read error; the protein given here is derived from the DNA. The chain couples TRDV2 to TRDJ3, with TRDD3 identical over 12 bases. CDR3 length equals 19 residues. Germline V gene lookup returns CDR1 GEAIGNYY and CDR2 EKD. The DNA for the CDR3 is TGTGCCTGTGACACCACCTGGGGGATACGTGGCTGGGACACCCGACAGACGTTTTTC. It codes for CACDTTWGIRGWDTRQTFF.

This clone showed up just a few times. TCRdb's protein, taken from a much larger clone, differs from this DNA's translation at residue 10, likely owing to a read error; the protein displayed comes from the DNA. The V call is TRDV2, the J call TRDJ3, with TRDD3 matching over 7 bases. V lost 3 bases and J lost 2; bases outside the gene matches: 9. Per germline, CDR1 GEAIGNYY and CDR2 EKD. The CDR3 covers 18 residues. The CDR3 spells CACDVLGTGPWDTRQMFF. The CDR3 coding sequence is TGTGCCTGTGACGTACTGGGGACCGGCCCCTGGGACACCCGACAGATGTTTTTC.

This clone was counted a few times. The same CDR3 is also encoded by other DNA sequences in this sample. This chain links TRDV2 with TRDJ3; TRDD3 agrees at 13 bases. The CDR3 consists of 19 residues. J gave up 2 bases and V 3 bases, and 6 bases lay outside the gene matches. Germline-derived CDR1 and CDR2 are GEAIGNYY and EKD. CDR3 region: CACDFVLGDTTWDTRQMFF. The CDR3 bases are TGTGCCTGTGACTTTGTACTGGGGGATACGACCTGGGACACCCGACAGATGTTTTTC.

This clone was counted a few times. A read error likely explains why the TCRdb protein, taken from a much larger clone, differs from this DNA's translation at residue 11; the protein shown is translated from the DNA. The chain couples TRDV2 to TRDJ3; D possibly corresponds to TRDD3 (6 bases). Germline values: CDR1 GEAIGNYY, CDR2 EKD. The CDR3 contains 18 residues. CDR3 in DNA: TGTGCCTGTGACACCCCTGGGGCAAGCTCCTGTGACACCCGACAGATGTTTTTC. Its protein product is CACDTPGASSCDTRQMFF.

A word on this clone: For this DNA, TCRdb reports the protein of a much larger clone, which diverges at residue 3, most likely from a read error; the protein presented here is translated directly from the DNA. The rearrangement joins TRDV2 to TRDJ3; 7 bases line up with TRDD3. This CDR3 region has 18 residues. Germline CDR1 GEAIGNYY, CDR2 EKD. CDR3 sequence reads: CAWDTWDTSSWDTRQMFF. The DNA for the CDR3 is TGTGCCTGGGACACCTGGGATACTAGCTCCTGGGACACCCGACAGATGTTTTTC.

Comments on this clone: TCRdb attributes to this sequence the protein of a much larger clone, which differs from the DNA translation at residue 3; a read error is likely, and the protein displayed is translated from the DNA. V is TRDV2 and J is TRDJ3; D not certain. The CDR3 runs to 17 residues. CDR1 and CDR2 from the germline V gene are GEAIGNYY and EKD. The CDR3 bases are TGTGCCCGTGACTCCCTGACCAGCTCCTGGGACACCCGACAGATGTTTTTC. Its translation: CARDSLTSSWDTRQMFF.

This clone showed up just a few times. At one of its ends the junction is not consistent with the germline gene, which may arise from a read error. The chain links TRDV2 to TRDJ1; 13 bases map to TRDD3. The CDR3 has 20 amino acids. The germline V gene has CDR1 GEAIGNYY and CDR2 EKD. CDR3 sequence reads: CACDVLGDTRSQGTTYKLIF. The CDR3 DNA sequence: TGTGCCTGTGACGTACTGGGGGATACGCGAAGTCAGGGGACCACCTATAAACTCATCTTT.

A remark on this clone: This DNA's translation and the protein TCRdb lists, from a much larger clone, do not match at residue 3, likely due to a read error; the protein shown is translated from the DNA. The chain recombines TRDV2 with TRDJ3; TRDD3 matches at 8 bases. Germline CDR1 is GEAIGNYY and CDR2 is EKD. The CDR3 totals 20 residues. The CDR3 nucleotides read TGTGCCTATGACACCGGGGGATATGGGTACCTCTCCTGGGACACCCGACAGATGTTTTTC. Translated: CAYDTGGYGYLSWDTRQMFF.